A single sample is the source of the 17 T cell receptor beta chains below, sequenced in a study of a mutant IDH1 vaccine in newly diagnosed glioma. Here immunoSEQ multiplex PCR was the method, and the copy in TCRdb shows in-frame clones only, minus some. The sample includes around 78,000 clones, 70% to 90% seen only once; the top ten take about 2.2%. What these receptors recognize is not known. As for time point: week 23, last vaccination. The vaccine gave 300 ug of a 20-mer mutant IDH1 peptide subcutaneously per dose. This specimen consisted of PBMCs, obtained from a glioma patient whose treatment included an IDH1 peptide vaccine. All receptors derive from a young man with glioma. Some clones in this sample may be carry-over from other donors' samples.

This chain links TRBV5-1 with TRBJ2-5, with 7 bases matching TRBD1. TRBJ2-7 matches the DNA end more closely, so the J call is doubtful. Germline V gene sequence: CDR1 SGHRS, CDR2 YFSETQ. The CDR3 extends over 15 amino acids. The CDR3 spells CASSWDSQSIYEQYF. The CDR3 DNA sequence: TGCGCCAGCAGCTGGGACAGCCAATCGATCTACGAGCAGTACTTC.

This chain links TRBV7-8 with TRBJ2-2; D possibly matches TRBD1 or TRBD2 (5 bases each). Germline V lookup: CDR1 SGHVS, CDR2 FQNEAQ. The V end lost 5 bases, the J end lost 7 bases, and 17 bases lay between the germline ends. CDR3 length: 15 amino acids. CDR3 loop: CASSQGPSDVGELFF. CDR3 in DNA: TGTGCCAGCAGCCAGGGACCTTCGGATGTCGGGGAGCTGTTTTTT.

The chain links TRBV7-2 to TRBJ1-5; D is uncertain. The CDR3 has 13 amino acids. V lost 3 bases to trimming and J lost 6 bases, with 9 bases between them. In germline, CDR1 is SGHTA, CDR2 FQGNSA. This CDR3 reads CASSLSGRQPQHF. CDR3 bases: TGTGCCAGCAGCTTGAGTGGGCGTCAGCCCCAGCATTTT. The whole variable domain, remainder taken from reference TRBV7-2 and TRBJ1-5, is GAGVSQSPSNKVTEKGKDVELRCDPISGHTALYWYRQSLGQGLEFLIYFQGNSAPDKSGLPSDRFSAERTGGSVSTLTIQRTQQEDSAVYLCASSLSGRQPQHFGDGTRLSIL.

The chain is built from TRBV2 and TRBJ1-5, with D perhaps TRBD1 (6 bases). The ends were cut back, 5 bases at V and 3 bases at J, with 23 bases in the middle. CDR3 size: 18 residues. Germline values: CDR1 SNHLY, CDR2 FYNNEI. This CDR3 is CASSFTPRDTRDNQPQHF. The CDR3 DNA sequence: TGTGCCAGCAGTTTCACTCCTCGGGACACTAGGGACAATCAGCCCCAGCATTTT. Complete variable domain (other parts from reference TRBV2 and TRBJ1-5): EPEVTQTPSHQVTQMGQEVILRCVPISNHLYFYWYRQILGQKVEFLVSFYNNEISEKSEIFDDQFSVERPDGSNFTLKIRSTKLEDSAMYFCASSFTPRDTRDNQPQHFGDGTRLSIL.

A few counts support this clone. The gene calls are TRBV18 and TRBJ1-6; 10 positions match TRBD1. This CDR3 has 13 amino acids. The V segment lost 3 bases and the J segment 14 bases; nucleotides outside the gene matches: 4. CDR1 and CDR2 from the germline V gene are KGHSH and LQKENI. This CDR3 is CASSPGQGPTLHF. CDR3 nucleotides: TGTGCCAGCTCACCGGGACAGGGGCCGACCCTCCACTTT.

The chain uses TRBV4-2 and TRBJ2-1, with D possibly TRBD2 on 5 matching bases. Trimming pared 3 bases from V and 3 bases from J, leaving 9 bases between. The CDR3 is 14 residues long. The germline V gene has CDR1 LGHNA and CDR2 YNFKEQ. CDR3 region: CASSQGSVYNEQFF. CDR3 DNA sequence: TGTGCCAGCAGCCAGGGGAGTGTCTACAATGAGCAGTTCTTC.

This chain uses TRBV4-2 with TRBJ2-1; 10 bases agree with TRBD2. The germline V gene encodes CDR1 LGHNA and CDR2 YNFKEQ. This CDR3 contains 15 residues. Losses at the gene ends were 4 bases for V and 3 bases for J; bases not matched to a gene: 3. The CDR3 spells CASSPQRGGYNEQFF. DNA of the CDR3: TGTGCCAGCAGCCCCCAGCGGGGGGGCTACAATGAGCAGTTCTTC.

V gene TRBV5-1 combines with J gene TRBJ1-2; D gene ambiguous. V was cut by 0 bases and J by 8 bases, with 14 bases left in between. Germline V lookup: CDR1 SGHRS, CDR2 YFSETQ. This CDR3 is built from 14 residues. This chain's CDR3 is CASSLAEPREGYTF. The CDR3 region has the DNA TGCGCCAGCAGCTTGGCCGAGCCAAGGGAGGGCTACACCTTC.

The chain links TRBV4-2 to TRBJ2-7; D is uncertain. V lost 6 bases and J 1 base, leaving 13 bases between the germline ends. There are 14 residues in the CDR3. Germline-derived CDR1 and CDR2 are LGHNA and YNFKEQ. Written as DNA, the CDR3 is TGTGCCAGCAGTGCCACGGCACAGTCCTACGAGCAGTACTTC. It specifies CASSATAQSYEQYF.

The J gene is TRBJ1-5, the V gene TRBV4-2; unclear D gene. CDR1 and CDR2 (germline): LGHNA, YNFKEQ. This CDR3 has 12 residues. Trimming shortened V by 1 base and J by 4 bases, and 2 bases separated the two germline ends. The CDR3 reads CASSQANQPQHF. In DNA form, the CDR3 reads TGTGCCAGCAGCCAAGCGAATCAGCCCCAGCATTTT.

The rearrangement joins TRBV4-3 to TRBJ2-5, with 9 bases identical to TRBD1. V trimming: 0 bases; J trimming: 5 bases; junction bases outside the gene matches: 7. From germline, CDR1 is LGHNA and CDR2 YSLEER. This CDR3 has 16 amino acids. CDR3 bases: TGCGCCAGCAGCCAAGATTTAACAGGGGGCCGTGAGACCCAGTACTTC. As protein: CASSQDLTGGRETQYF.

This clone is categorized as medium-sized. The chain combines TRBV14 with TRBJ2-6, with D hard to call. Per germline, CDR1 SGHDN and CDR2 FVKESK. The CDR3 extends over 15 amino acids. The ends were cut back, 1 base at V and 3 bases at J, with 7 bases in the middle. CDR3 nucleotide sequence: TGTGCCAGCAGCCAAGGGGTTGGTGGGGCCAACGTCCTGACTTTC. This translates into CASSQGVGGANVLTF.

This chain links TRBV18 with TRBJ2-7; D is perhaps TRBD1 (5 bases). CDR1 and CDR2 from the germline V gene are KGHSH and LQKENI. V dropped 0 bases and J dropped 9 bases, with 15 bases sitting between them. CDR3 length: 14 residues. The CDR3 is CASSPPGYTGGQYF. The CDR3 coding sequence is TGTGCCAGCTCACCACCGGGATACACAGGCGGGCAGTACTTC.

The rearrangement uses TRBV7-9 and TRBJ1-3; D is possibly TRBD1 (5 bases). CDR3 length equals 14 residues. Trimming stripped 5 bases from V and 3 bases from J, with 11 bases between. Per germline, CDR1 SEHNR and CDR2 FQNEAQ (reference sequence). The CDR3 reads CASSVGTIGNTIYF. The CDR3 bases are TGTGCCAGCAGCGTAGGGACTATTGGAAACACCATATATTTT.

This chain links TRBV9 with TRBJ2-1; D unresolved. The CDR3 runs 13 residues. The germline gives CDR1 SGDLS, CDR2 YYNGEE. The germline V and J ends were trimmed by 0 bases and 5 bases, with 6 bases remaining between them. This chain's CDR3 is CASSVGQDNEQFF. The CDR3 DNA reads TGTGCCAGCAGCGTAGGTCAAGACAATGAGCAGTTCTTC.

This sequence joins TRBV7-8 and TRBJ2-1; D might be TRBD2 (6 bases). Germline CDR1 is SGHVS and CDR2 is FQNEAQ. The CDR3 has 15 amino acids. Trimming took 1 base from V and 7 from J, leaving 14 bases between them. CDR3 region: CASSLEGLLENEQFF. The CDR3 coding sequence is TGTGCCAGCAGCTTAGAGGGACTCCTGGAGAATGAGCAGTTCTTC.

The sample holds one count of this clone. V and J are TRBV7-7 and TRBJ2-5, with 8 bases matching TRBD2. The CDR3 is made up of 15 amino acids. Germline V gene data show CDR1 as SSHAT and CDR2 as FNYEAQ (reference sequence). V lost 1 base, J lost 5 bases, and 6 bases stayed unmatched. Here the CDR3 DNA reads TGTGCCAGCAGCTTAGTACTAGCGGACGGGGAGACCCAGTACTTC. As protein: CASSLVLADGETQYF.